The table lists the clone carrying this T cell receptor (beta chain) with a count of one. Its matching antigen is unknown. TCRdb's copy holds only in-frame clones and misses some; the assay was immunoSEQ multiplex PCR. In the table there are fewer than 550,000 clones, roughly 79% of which are singletons. This sample is part of a study of shared clonotypes between healthy human individuals. General study results and limits: Only a few donors were included, so the genetic and exposure-history diversity represented was limited.

The CDR3 has 15 amino acids. V shed 1 base and J shed 4 bases, with 10 bases lying between them. Germline V gene data show CDR1 as SGHNT and CDR2 as YENEEA. The chain combines TRBV11-3 with TRBJ2-2; tentative D call: TRBD2 (6 bases). This TCR was sampled from a woman aged 35 to 49 in good health. Some clones in this sample may be carry-over from other donors' samples. The sample comprised PBMCs. DNA for the CDR3: TGTGCCAGCAGCTTAGCGGGACTCACCACCGGGGAGCTGTTTTTT. Encoded protein: CASSLAGLTTGELFF. The full variable domain, completed using reference TRBV11-3 and TRBJ2-2, is EAGVVQSPRYKIIEKKQPVAFWCNPISGHNTLYWYLQNLGQGPELLIRYENEEAVDDSQLPKDRFSAERLKGVDSTLKIQPAELGDSAVYLCASSLAGLTTGELFFGEGSRLTVL.